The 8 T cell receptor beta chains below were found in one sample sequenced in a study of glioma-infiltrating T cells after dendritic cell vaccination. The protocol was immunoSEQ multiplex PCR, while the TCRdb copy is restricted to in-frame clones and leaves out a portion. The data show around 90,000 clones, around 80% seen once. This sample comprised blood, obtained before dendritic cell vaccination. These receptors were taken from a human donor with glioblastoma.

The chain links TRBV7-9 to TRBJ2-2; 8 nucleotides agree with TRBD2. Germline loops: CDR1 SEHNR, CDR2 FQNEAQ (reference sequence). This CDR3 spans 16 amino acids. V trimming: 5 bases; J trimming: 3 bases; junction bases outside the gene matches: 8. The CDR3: CASSQPGLGDTGELFF. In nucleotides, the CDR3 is TGTGCCAGCAGCCAACCGGGACTAGGGGACACCGGGGAGCTGTTTTTT.

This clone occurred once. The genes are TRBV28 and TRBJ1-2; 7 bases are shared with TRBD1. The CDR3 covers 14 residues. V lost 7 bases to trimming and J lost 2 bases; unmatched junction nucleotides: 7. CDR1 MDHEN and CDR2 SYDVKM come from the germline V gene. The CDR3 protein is CASISGGTNYGYTF. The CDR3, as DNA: TGTGCCAGCATCTCAGGGGGGACCAACTATGGCTACACCTTC.

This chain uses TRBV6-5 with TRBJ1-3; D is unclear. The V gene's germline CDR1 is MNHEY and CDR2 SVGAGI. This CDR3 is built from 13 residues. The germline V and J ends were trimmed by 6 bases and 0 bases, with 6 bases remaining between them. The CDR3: CASRDFSGNTIYF. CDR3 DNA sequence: TGTGCCAGCAGAGACTTCTCTGGAAACACCATATATTTT.

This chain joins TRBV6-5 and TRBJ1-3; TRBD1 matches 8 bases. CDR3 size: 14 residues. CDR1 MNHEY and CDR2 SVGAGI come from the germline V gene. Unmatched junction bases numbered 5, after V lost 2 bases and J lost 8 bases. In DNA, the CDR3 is TGTGCCAGCAGTTACGGACAGGGTATAGACACCATATATTTT. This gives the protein CASSYGQGIDTIYF.

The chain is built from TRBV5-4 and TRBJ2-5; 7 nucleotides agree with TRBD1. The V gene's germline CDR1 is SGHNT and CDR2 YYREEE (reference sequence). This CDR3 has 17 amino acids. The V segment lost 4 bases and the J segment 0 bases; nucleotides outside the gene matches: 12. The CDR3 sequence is CASSLPTGPGHQETQYF. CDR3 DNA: TGTGCCAGCAGCCTACCGACAGGGCCAGGTCACCAAGAGACCCAGTACTTC.

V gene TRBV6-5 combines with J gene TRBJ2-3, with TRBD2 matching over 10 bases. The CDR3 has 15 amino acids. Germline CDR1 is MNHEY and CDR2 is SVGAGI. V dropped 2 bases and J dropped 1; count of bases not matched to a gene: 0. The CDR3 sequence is CASSYLAGGTDTQYF. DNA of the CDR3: TGTGCCAGCAGTTACCTAGCGGGGGGCACAGATACGCAGTATTTT.

The CDR3 region has the DNA TGTGCCAGAAGCTTGGGGATGGAAGACAGGCCATCCTACGAGCAGTACTTC. Translating gives CARSLGMEDRPSYEQYF. The chain recombines TRBV5-3 with TRBJ2-7; the D gene is possibly TRBD1 (6 bases). TRBV5-3 is sorted into the ORF group, with uncertain function. Deletions cut 0 bases from V and 1 base from J, with 17 bases between. The CDR3 consists of 17 residues.

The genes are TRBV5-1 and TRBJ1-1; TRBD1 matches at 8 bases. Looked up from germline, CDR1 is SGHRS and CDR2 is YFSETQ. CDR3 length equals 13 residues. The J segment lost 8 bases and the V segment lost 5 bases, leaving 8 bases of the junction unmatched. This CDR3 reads CASRTDRDREAFF. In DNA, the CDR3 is TGCGCCAGCAGGACGGACAGGGATCGAGAAGCTTTCTTT.